This T cell receptor (beta chain) was profiled in a study of blood T cell repertoires in COVID-19. Across the whole study: Specimens from acute and convalescent COVID-19 originated in the United States, Italy and Spain.

Profiling relied on immunoSEQ multiplex PCR, and the TCRdb table lists in-frame clones only, not all of them. The sample gives about 18,000 clones, around 82% of which show up once; approximately 13% is in the top ten. What was sequenced was peripheral blood. The clonotype originates from a middle-aged man with active or convalescent COVID-19.

The CDR3 is CASSGDSDEQFF. The CDR3 nucleotides are TGTGCCAGCAGCGGGGACAGCGATGAGCAGTTCTTC. The V call is TRBV2, the J call TRBJ2-1; 7 bases match TRBD1. Germline V gene data show CDR1 as SNHLY and CDR2 as FYNNEI. The CDR3 extends over 12 amino acids. V shed 6 bases, J shed 8 bases, and the junction held 4 bases outside the gene matches.